This T cell receptor (beta chain) was observed in a study of shared clonotypes between healthy human individuals. Study observations and caveats: The study sampled only blood, and tissue repertoires likely differ. Rarefaction indicated that sorted-subset sequencing remained incomplete although depth was large.

V lost 1 base to trimming and J lost 7 bases, with 11 bases between them. Germline CDR1 reads SGHVS; CDR2 reads FNYEAQ. The CDR3 consists of 13 residues. Profiled with immunoSEQ multiplex PCR; TCRdb holds only in-frame clones, not every one. The data contain 2 million to 2.5 million clones, 80% to 95% of them seen just once; the ten biggest clones take up about 0.39%. In regard to this clone: The antigen is not known.

The chain uses TRBV7-6 and TRBJ2-7; D is undetermined. The source of this sequence is a man between 18 and 29 years old in good health. Some clones in this sample may be carry-over from other donors' samples. The sample taken for sequencing was naive CD4+ T cells from PBMCs. Subset here: CD45RA+ positively selected. CDR3 residues: CASSLGSPREQYF. Written as DNA, the CDR3 is TGTGCCAGCAGCTTAGGGTCCCCTAGGGAGCAGTACTTC. The entire variable domain, with the rest obtained from reference TRBV7-6 and TRBJ2-7, is as follows: GAGVSQSPRYKVTKRGQDVALRCDPISGHVSLYWYRQALGQGPEFLTYFNYEAQQDKSGLPNDRFSAERPEGSISTLTIQRTEQRDSAMYRCASSLGSPREQYFGPGTRLTVT.